The following is a T cell receptor beta chain sequence with its context. CDR1 is SEHNR, CDR2 FQNEAQ, per germline (reference sequence). After removal of 5 bases from V and 0 bases from J, the junction contained 1 base not matched to a gene. CDR3 size: 15 residues. Repertoires were generated with immunoSEQ multiplex PCR, while TCRdb's copy carries only in-frame clones and drops some. The table has just over 50,000 clones, approximately 80% seen once. The data were taken from a study of PD-L1 blockade in urothelial cancer. This TCR was recovered from a man between 65 and 85 years old with urothelial cancer. Sample: PBMCs, taken around atezolizumab (anti-PD-L1) treatment. J is TRBJ2-2 and V is TRBV7-9; 9 nucleotides match TRBD1. CDR3 nucleotide sequence: TGTGCCAGCAGCCGACAGGGGGCGAACACCGGGGAGCTGTTTTTT. As protein: CASSRQGANTGELFF.